Below are 8 T cell receptor beta chains sequenced from a single sample in a study of vaccination and CD4 T cells after COVID-19. As for treatment: approximately nine-day PBMC culture with coronavirus spike peptide pools or control peptides (ViraFEST assay). The Oncomine TCR Beta short-read assay generated sequence data from the DNA of cultured CD4+ T cells. TCRdb re-called the PCR reads with MiXCR, one entry per CDR3 protein. The sample has more than 10,000 distinct CDR3 sequences; about four fifths are singletons. Their antigens remain unidentified. Sequences were obtained from CD4+ T cells from blood, cultured in vitro. All receptors come from a human donor who had recovered from COVID-19.

This CDR3 reads CSASGAEGANYGYTF. CDR3 in DNA: TGCAGTGCTAGTGGTGCAGAGGGGGCTAACTATGGCTACACCTTC. The chain has TRBV20-1 and TRBJ1-2; tentatively, D is TRBD1 (6 bases). The CDR3 contains 15 residues. V lost 3 bases, J lost 0 bases, and 14 bases lay in between. Germline V CDR1 and CDR2: DFQATT, SNEGSKA (reference sequence).

CDR3 bases: TGTGCCAGCAGTTCAGGGGGCAAGGCTGGAAACACCATATATTTT. This translates into CASSSGGKAGNTIYF. The chain combines TRBV27 with TRBJ1-3, with 8 bases aligning to TRBD1. CDR3 length: 15 amino acids. V was clipped by 4 bases and J by 2 bases; unmatched bases: 4. The germline V gene has CDR1 MNHEY and CDR2 SMNVEV (reference sequence).

The rearrangement uses TRBV7-2 and TRBJ1-3; D not certain. The CDR3 is 17 amino acids. Deletions cut 2 bases from V and 0 bases from J, with 14 bases between. CDR1 and CDR2 (germline): SGHTA, FQGNSA. DNA for the CDR3: TGTGCCAGCAGCTTATCCGGCGGACGGTTCTCTGGAAACACCATATATTTT. It yields the protein CASSLSGGRFSGNTIYF.

The CDR3 bases are TGTGCCAGCAGTAGACAGTACACTGAAGCTTTCTTT. As protein: CASSRQYTEAFF. The rearrangement uses TRBV6-1 and TRBJ1-1; TRBD1 might be the D (5 bases). The V and J ends lost 5 bases and 3 bases respectively, with 7 bases between them. Germline CDR1 and CDR2: MNHNS and SASEGT. The CDR3 extends over 12 amino acids.

This sequence joins TRBV19 and TRBJ2-7; the match to TRBD2 covers 9 bases. Germline trimming cut 5 bases from V and 3 bases from J; bases unmatched to any gene: 14. Looked up from germline, CDR1 is LNHDA and CDR2 is SQIVND (reference sequence). CDR3 size: 17 residues. The CDR3 here is CASSPGLATTLGYEQYF. The CDR3 DNA reads as TGTGCCAGTAGTCCGGGACTAGCAACCACCCTAGGCTACGAGCAGTACTTC. The complete variable domain, with remaining parts taken from reference TRBV19 and TRBJ2-7, reads DGGITQSPKYLFRKEGQNVTLSCEQNLNHDAMYWYRQDPGQGLRLIYYSQIVNDFQKGDIAEGYSVSREKKESFPLTVTSAQKNPTAFYLCASSPGLATTLGYEQYFGPGTRLTVT.

This sequence joins TRBV20-1 and TRBJ2-2, with TRBD1 matching 7 bases. This CDR3 comprises 14 residues. Looked up from germline, CDR1 is DFQATT and CDR2 is SNEGSKA (reference sequence). V gave up 5 bases and J gave up 7 bases; unmatched junction bases: 10. The CDR3 DNA follows: TGCAGTGCTGTCCGGGACAGACGTGGCGGGGAGCTGTTTTTT. It codes for CSAVRDRRGGELFF.

The chain has TRBV7-2 and TRBJ2-1, with a possible D match to TRBD1 (7 bases). Germline assignment: CDR1 SGHTA and CDR2 FQGNSA. V was cut by 4 bases and J by 4 bases, with 17 bases left in between. The CDR3 loop spans 16 amino acids. The CDR3 coding sequence is TGTGCCAGCAGCTCCCAGGGGGAGGTTTCTTACAATGAGCAGTTCTTC. It is translated as CASSSQGEVSYNEQFF.

V is TRBV6-2 or TRBV6-3 and J is TRBJ2-5; possible D gene TRBD1, 5 bases. Germline V CDR1 and CDR2: MNHEY, SVGEGT. The CDR3 runs to 11 residues. Deletions cut 5 bases from V and 7 bases from J, with 8 bases between. This CDR3 reads CASSPRATQYF. DNA for the CDR3: TGTGCCAGCAGTCCCAGGGCGACCCAGTACTTC.